Following are 13 T cell receptor beta chains from one sample sequenced in a study of T cells after posttransplantation cyclophosphamide. Only in-frame clones appear in the TCRdb table, and some are missing; sequencing was by immunoSEQ multiplex PCR. Of tens of thousands of clones listed, around 93% are singletons. The material sequenced was PBMCs. The source is a woman between 25 and 40 years old in good health and a related stem cell transplant donor.

The chain recombines TRBV7-6 with TRBJ2-4; 7 bases fit TRBD1. The germline CDR1 and CDR2 sequences are SGHVS and FNYEAQ. This CDR3 contains 15 residues. With 5 bases clipped from V and 8 bases from J, the junction kept 12 bases outside the gene matches. The CDR3: CASSRKDRPFDIQYF. For the CDR3, the DNA is TGTGCCAGCAGCCGGAAGGACAGGCCCTTTGACATTCAGTACTTC.

This chain links TRBV10-3 with TRBJ1-2, with D perhaps TRBD1 (6 bases). Trimming cost V 6 bases and J 8 bases, with 13 bases left between them. The germline V gene encodes CDR1 ENHRY and CDR2 SYGVKD. This CDR3 has 12 amino acids. For the CDR3, the DNA is TGTGCCATCAGCCCTACAGGGCGAGGCTACACCTTC. Translation: CAISPTGRGYTF.

The chain uses TRBV15 and TRBJ2-3, with 8 nucleotides matching TRBD2. Trimming at V came to 6 bases and at J to 6 bases, leaving 11 bases not matched to a gene. This CDR3 contains 15 residues. Germline-derived CDR1 and CDR2 are LNHNV and YYDKDF (reference sequence). In DNA form, the CDR3 reads TGTGCCACCAGGCCTACGGGGGGGCACTCGGATACGCAGTATTTT. It translates to CATRPTGGHSDTQYF.

This chain joins TRBV7-3 and TRBJ2-7, with D perhaps given as TRBD1 or TRBD2 (5 bases each). Germline V gene sequence: CDR1 SGHTA, CDR2 FQGTGA. The CDR3 loop spans 14 amino acids. The germline V and J ends were trimmed by 5 bases and 3 bases, with 14 bases remaining between them. The CDR3 DNA is TGTGCCAGCAGCCCGACCGGGGCCGACTACGAGCAGTACTTC. Amino acids: CASSPTGADYEQYF.

The chain couples TRBV11-2 to TRBJ2-7; D not resolved. CDR3 size: 13 residues. Trimming left V 0 bases short and J 5 bases short, with 8 bases between. Germline V gives CDR1 SGHAT, CDR2 FQNNGV. The CDR3 reads CASSLDWGNEQYF. CDR3 DNA sequence: TGTGCCAGCAGCTTAGATTGGGGAAACGAGCAGTACTTC.

The V call is TRBV5-8, the J call TRBJ1-1; D is possibly TRBD1 (5 bases). CDR3 size: 14 residues. The V gene lost 2 bases and the J gene lost 1 base, with 9 bases spanning the gap. Germline-derived CDR1 and CDR2 are SGHTS and YDEGEE. The CDR3 is CASSFMTANTEAFF. The CDR3 DNA is TGTGCCAGCAGCTTTATGACAGCGAACACTGAAGCTTTCTTT.

CDR3: CASTLRDSPTDTQYF. The CDR3 nucleotides read TGTGCCAGCACCCTCCGGGACAGTCCCACAGATACGCAGTATTTT. The chain employs TRBV4-2 and TRBJ2-3; 7 bases line up with TRBD1. The CDR3 spans 15 residues. The germline V gene has CDR1 LGHNA and CDR2 YNFKEQ. The J segment lost 2 bases and the V segment lost 7 bases, leaving 9 bases of the junction unmatched.

This chain connects TRBV2 to TRBJ1-5; 9 bases are shared with TRBD1. V was pared by 6 bases and J by 7 bases, with 4 bases of the junction left unmatched. In germline, CDR1 is SNHLY, CDR2 FYNNEI. This CDR3 is 13 amino acids long. CDR3: CASRWDREQPQHF. The CDR3 nucleotides read TGTGCCAGCAGATGGGACAGGGAACAGCCCCAGCATTTT.

The chain recombines TRBV27 with TRBJ1-6, with unresolved D. Per germline, CDR1 MNHEY and CDR2 SMNVEV (reference sequence). This CDR3 is 14 amino acids long. Trimming removed 5 bases from V and 8 bases from J, with 13 bases in between. This CDR3 reads CASSPRPRHSPLHF. The CDR3 nucleotides read TGTGCCAGCAGTCCGCGGCCGCGGCATTCACCCCTCCACTTT.

The gene calls are TRBV7-6 and TRBJ2-2; D possibly corresponds to TRBD2 (5 bases). Germline loops: CDR1 SGHVS, CDR2 FNYEAQ. V was clipped by 0 bases and J by 3 bases, with 8 bases between them. CDR3 size: 15 residues. Written as DNA, the CDR3 is TGTGCCAGCAGCTTAGCAACCGGGGACACCGGGGAGCTGTTTTTT. This encodes CASSLATGDTGELFF.

This chain uses TRBV7-9 with TRBJ1-2, with a tentative D call TRBD1 (6 bases). CDR1 and CDR2 from the germline V gene are SEHNR and FQNEAQ (reference sequence). The CDR3 loop spans 13 amino acids. V was shortened by 1 base and J by 8 bases, with 11 bases between the two germline ends. The CDR3 sequence: CASSLGGQDGYTF. The CDR3 coding sequence is TGTGCCAGCAGCTTAGGGGGGCAGGACGGCTACACCTTC.

The chain employs TRBV5-4 and TRBJ1-1; TRBD1 agrees at 8 bases. Trimming at V came to 0 bases and at J to 4 bases, leaving 5 bases not matched to a gene. The CDR3 extends over 15 amino acids. CDR1 is SGHNT, CDR2 YYREEE, per germline (reference sequence). Here the CDR3 DNA reads TGTGCCAGCAGCTTGGCTGACAGGGGCGGCACTGAAGCTTTCTTT. Translating gives CASSLADRGGTEAFF. Full variable domain (remainder filled in from reference TRBV5-4 and TRBJ1-1): ETGVTQSPTHLIKTRGQQVTLRCSSQSGHNTVSWYQQALGQGPQFIFQYYREEENGRGNFPPRFSGLQFPNYSSELNVNALELDDSALYLCASSLADRGGTEAFFGQGTRLTVV.

The J gene is TRBJ1-5, the V gene TRBV6-4; D is possibly TRBD1 (6 bases). Germline CDR1 and CDR2: MRHNA and SNTAGT. The CDR3 has 20 amino acids. V lost 2 bases and J lost 1, with 24 bases in between. The CDR3 loop is CASSDPFFTLRGGSNQPQHF. Here the CDR3 DNA reads TGTGCCAGCAGTGACCCTTTTTTTACATTGAGAGGGGGGAGCAATCAGCCCCAGCATTTT.